This entry is about one T cell receptor beta chain. The sample belongs to a study of T cells in Graves' hyperthyroidism and ophthalmopathy. The trim removed 5 bases at V and 4 bases at J, leaving 12 bases unmatched. Germline V gene lookup returns CDR1 SGHTA and CDR2 FQGTGA. This CDR3 is built from 17 residues. It was RNA transcripts that yielded the amplified TCR beta CDR3 regions. An initial round of RT-PCR targeting the TCR CDR3 relied on the HTBI primer set. MiXCR, applied by TCRdb to the multiplex PCR reads, yields one record per CDR3 protein. The sample includes hundreds of thousands of distinct CDR3 sequences, around a quarter seen only once; the top ten take over 9%.

The rearrangement joins TRBV7-3 to TRBJ2-5; TRBD2 matches at 11 bases. The receptor comes from a woman under 40 with Graves' ophthalmopathy. Sequenced: blood. This CDR3 is CASSPHGLAGGAETQYF. The CDR3 DNA reads as TGTGCCAGCAGCCCCCACGGTCTAGCGGGGGGTGCAGAGACCCAGTACTTC. The entire variable domain, with the rest obtained from reference TRBV7-3 and TRBJ2-5, is as follows: GAGVSQTPSNKVTEKGKYVELRCDPISGHTALYWYRQSLGQGPEFLIYFQGTGAADDSGLPNDRFFAVRPEGSVSTLKIQRTERGDSAVYLCASSPHGLAGGAETQYFGPGTRLLVL.